One sample yielded the 31 T cell receptor beta chains listed below, sequenced in a study of cytomegalovirus exposure and HLA in healthy donors. Both 60 Vbeta primers and 13 Jbeta primers went into the PCR. Only in-frame clones appear in the TCRdb table, and some are missing; sequencing was by immunoSEQ multiplex PCR. The sample shows about 110,000 clones, approximately 82% of them seen only once. The sample comprised PBMCs. The source of these receptors is a man aged 25-45 years in good health and CMV-seropositive.

The chain couples TRBV28 to TRBJ1-5; D is perhaps TRBD1 (6 bases). Trimming took off 5 bases at V and 6 bases at J, with 14 bases between the two ends. The germline V gene encodes CDR1 MDHEN and CDR2 SYDVKM. The CDR3 runs to 14 residues. DNA of the CDR3: TGTGCCAGCAGTCAAAACAGGGTGGCTCAGCCCCAGCATTTT. Protein: CASSQNRVAQPQHF.

The J gene is TRBJ1-2, the V gene TRBV5-1; 7 bases agree with TRBD1. This CDR3 is 16 amino acids long. The germline V gene has CDR1 SGHRS and CDR2 YFSETQ. The junction had 13 bases not matched to a gene; V was cut back by 2 bases and J by 6 bases. The CDR3: CASSLGLRDRDHGYTF. DNA of the CDR3: TGCGCCAGCAGCTTAGGTTTAAGAGACAGGGATCATGGCTACACCTTC.

This clone was seen just once. The V call is TRBV7-6, the J call TRBJ1-5; D call uncertain. Germline lookup yields CDR1 SGHVS and CDR2 FNYEAQ. This CDR3 comprises 13 residues. Deletions cut 1 base from V and 4 bases from J, with 5 bases between. The CDR3 region has the DNA TGTGCCAGCAGCTTAGACGAGAATCAGCCCCAGCATTTT. This codes for CASSLDENQPQHF. The complete variable domain, with remaining parts taken from reference TRBV7-6 and TRBJ1-5, reads GAGVSQSPRYKVTKRGQDVALRCDPISGHVSLYWYRQALGQGPEFLTYFNYEAQQDKSGLPNDRFSAERPEGSISTLTIQRTEQRDSAMYRCASSLDENQPQHFGDGTRLSIL.

The chain combines TRBV4-3 with TRBJ2-1, with 12 positions matching TRBD2. The V and J ends lost 5 bases and 0 bases, in that order; junction bases with no gene match: 14. Per germline, CDR1 LGHNA and CDR2 YSLEER. The CDR3 totals 20 residues. In DNA form, the CDR3 reads TGCGCCAGCAGCTCTTGGACTAGCGGGGACTGGTTAAACTCCTACAATGAGCAGTTCTTC. It yields the protein CASSSWTSGDWLNSYNEQFF.

The CDR3 bases are TGTGCCAGTAGTATAGTGGGACAGAATCAGCCCCAGCATTTT. Its protein is CASSIVGQNQPQHF. The gene calls are TRBV19 and TRBJ1-5; 7 bases agree with TRBD1. The CDR3 is 14 residues long. Trimming cost V 1 base and J 4 bases; bases outside gene matches: 1. Germline V lookup: CDR1 LNHDA, CDR2 SQIVND (reference sequence).

In this sample, this clone turned up a few times. The chain recombines TRBV9 with TRBJ1-5; TRBD1 agrees at 10 bases. The CDR3 has 15 residues. Germline values: CDR1 SGDLS, CDR2 YYNGEE. V shed 3 bases and J 4 bases; nucleotides not matched to a gene: 4. CDR3 in amino acids: CASSAGTGVNQPQHF. The CDR3 nucleotides are TGTGCCAGCAGCGCCGGGACAGGGGTTAATCAGCCCCAGCATTTT.

This chain links TRBV7-3 with TRBJ1-6, with 8 bases identical to TRBD1. CDR3 length equals 16 residues. Germline lookup yields CDR1 SGHTA and CDR2 FQGTGA. Trimming took 5 bases from V and 2 from J; bases not matched to a gene: 5. The CDR3 here is CASSKTGDPYNSPLHF. The CDR3 nucleotides are TGTGCCAGCAGCAAGACAGGGGACCCCTATAATTCACCCCTCCACTTT.

The chain employs TRBV14 and TRBJ1-2, with D unclear. V lost 4 bases to trimming and J lost 3 bases, with 9 bases between them. The CDR3 length is 13 residues. Germline V gene data show CDR1 as SGHDN and CDR2 as FVKESK. CDR3 bases: TGTGCCAGCAGCCCTACGGGTTACTATGGCTACACCTTC. Protein product: CASSPTGYYGYTF.

The rearrangement joins TRBV19 to TRBJ2-7; no firm D call. The CDR3 runs to 14 residues. The germline gives CDR1 LNHDA, CDR2 SQIVND (reference sequence). V was cut by 6 bases and J by 7 bases, with 19 bases left in between. CDR3 region: CASSQMNSMREQYF. The CDR3 DNA reads TGTGCCAGTAGCCAGATGAACTCTATGAGGGAGCAGTACTTC.

This clone was picked up one time. At the DNA level, this CDR3 is encoded by other sequences in the same sample as well. The J gene is TRBJ2-1, the V gene TRBV29-1; possibly TRBD1 for D (5 bases). This CDR3 comprises 15 residues. Germline values: CDR1 SQVTM, CDR2 ANQGSEA. V was shortened by 1 base and J by 8 bases, with 18 bases between the two germline ends. This CDR3 is CSVEGHRKGVDEQFF. In DNA, the CDR3 is TGCAGCGTTGAAGGGCATAGGAAAGGGGTCGATGAGCAGTTCTTC.

CDR3 sequence (DNA): TGTGCCAGCACCCCTGGTTGGGGACAGGGATACGAGCAGTACTTC. This gives the protein CASTPGWGQGYEQYF. The chain combines TRBV27 with TRBJ2-7; 9 bases are a match to TRBD1. Trimming took 7 bases from V and 4 from J; bases not matched to a gene: 11. Per the germline V gene, CDR1 is MNHEY and CDR2 is SMNVEV (reference sequence). CDR3 length equals 15 residues.

This chain joins TRBV9 and TRBJ2-1, with 8 bases identical to TRBD2. V lost 3 bases, J lost 0 bases, and 2 bases stayed unmatched. CDR1 SGDLS and CDR2 YYNGEE come from the germline V gene. CDR3 length: 15 residues. The CDR3 loop reads CASSASGSSYNEQFF. The CDR3 DNA follows: TGTGCCAGCAGCGCCAGCGGGAGCTCCTACAATGAGCAGTTCTTC.

The chain is built from TRBV27 and TRBJ1-5; 7 bases are shared with TRBD1. Losses at the gene ends were 5 bases for V and 1 base for J; bases not matched to a gene: 5. This CDR3 comprises 15 residues. Germline V lookup: CDR1 MNHEY, CDR2 SMNVEV (reference sequence). CDR3 sequence (DNA): TGTGCCAGCAGTAGGGACAGCCGAAGCAATCAGCCCCAGCATTTT. Translating gives CASSRDSRSNQPQHF.

The V gene is TRBV5-4, the J gene TRBJ2-7, with 7 bases lining up with TRBD2. The junction had 6 bases not matched to a gene; V was cut back by 3 bases and J by 3 bases. This CDR3 has 14 amino acids. The germline V gene has CDR1 SGHNT and CDR2 YYREEE (reference sequence). CDR3 nucleotides: TGTGCCAGCAGCTGGGGAGGGTCCTACTACGAGCAGTACTTC. This gives the protein CASSWGGSYYEQYF.

The CDR3: CASSTTGDPTNEKLFF. CDR3 sequence (DNA): TGTGCCAGCAGCACAACGGGAGACCCAACTAATGAAAAACTGTTTTTT. The chain has TRBV7-8 and TRBJ1-4, with unresolved D. CDR1 SGHVS and CDR2 FQNEAQ come from the germline V gene. This CDR3 is built from 16 residues. Trimming cost V 5 bases and J 0 bases, with 13 bases left between them.

This clone was observed once. The V call is TRBV5-6, the J call TRBJ2-5; D possibly corresponds to TRBD1 (5 bases). The J call is uncertain, as TRBJ2-7 better fits the DNA end. Germline V gene data show CDR1 as SGHDT and CDR2 as YYEEEE. The CDR3 extends over 13 amino acids. The CDR3 reads CASSPTTAYEQYF. The CDR3 nucleotides are TGTGCCAGCAGCCCCACGACAGCCTACGAGCAGTACTTC.

The chain recombines TRBV2 with TRBJ1-5, with D perhaps matching TRBD1 (5 bases). This CDR3 has 13 residues. The V gene's germline CDR1 is SNHLY and CDR2 FYNNEI. Between the trimmed V and J ends, which lost 6 bases and 10 bases, there was a span of 16 bases. The CDR3 protein is CASRLQGMGPQHF. CDR3 DNA sequence: TGTGCCAGCAGGCTTCAGGGAATGGGACCCCAGCATTTT.

The V gene is TRBV5-6, the J gene TRBJ1-1, with 8 positions matching TRBD1. Germline V gene lookup returns CDR1 SGHDT and CDR2 YYEEEE. V trimming: 4 bases; J trimming: 5 bases; junction bases outside the gene matches: 13. The CDR3 loop spans 16 amino acids. CDR3 region: CASSQSFQGAGTEAFF. The CDR3 bases are TGTGCCAGCAGCCAAAGCTTCCAGGGGGCAGGTACTGAAGCTTTCTTT.

This rearrangement joins TRBV4-3 to TRBJ1-5, with D hard to call. Looked up from germline, CDR1 is LGHNA and CDR2 is YSLEER. The CDR3 consists of 15 residues. The ends were cut back, 4 bases at V and 4 bases at J, with 14 bases in the middle. The CDR3 coding sequence is TGCGCCAGCAGCCTCAACGCCCGGTTTAATCAGCCCCAGCATTTT. Its translation: CASSLNARFNQPQHF.

In its sample, this clone was seen once. This sequence joins TRBV27 and TRBJ2-1; TRBD1 is a possible D gene (5 bases). Per germline, CDR1 MNHEY and CDR2 SMNVEV (reference sequence). The CDR3 spans 14 residues. Trimming pared 5 bases from V and 0 bases from J, leaving 8 bases between. The CDR3 nucleotides read TGTGCCAGCAGTCTCCAGGGCTCCTACAATGAGCAGTTCTTC. This codes for CASSLQGSYNEQFF.

V and J are TRBV29-1 and TRBJ2-6; D possibly corresponds to TRBD1 (6 bases). Germline values: CDR1 SQVTM, CDR2 ANQGSEA. The CDR3 loop spans 16 amino acids. Trimming pared 7 bases from V and 2 bases from J, leaving 18 bases between. CDR3: CSARGGSPAGANVLTF. The CDR3 region has the DNA TGCAGCGCTCGAGGGGGATCTCCTGCTGGGGCCAACGTCCTGACTTTC.

The rearrangement uses TRBV21-1 and TRBJ2-2; the table names TRBD1, a call not compared with the DNA. TRBV21-1 constitutes a pseudogene. This CDR3 is built from 12 residues. The DNA for the CDR3 is TGTGCCAGCAGCCAGGGCACCGGGGAGCTGTTTTTT. It encodes CASSQGTGELFF.

This clone has only one observation. This chain connects TRBV19 to TRBJ1-1, with D possibly matching TRBD1 (5 bases). V lost 5 bases and J lost 5, with 12 bases in between. Germline CDR1 LNHDA, CDR2 SQIVND (reference sequence). This CDR3 is 13 amino acids long. The CDR3 region has the DNA TGTGCCAGTAGTCCCAGGGCAGAGACTGAAGCTTTCTTT. This encodes CASSPRAETEAFF.

This chain connects TRBV18 to TRBJ2-7; D is perhaps TRBD1 (5 bases). The CDR3 spans 13 residues. V lost 5 bases to trimming and J lost 5 bases, with 13 bases between them. CDR1 and CDR2 from the germline V gene are KGHSH and LQKENI. CDR3 sequence (DNA): TGTGCCAGCTCAACTGGAAGGGGCGACGAGCAGTACTTC. Translation: CASSTGRGDEQYF.

The chain uses TRBV4-3 and TRBJ1-4; D ambiguous. V dropped 4 bases and J dropped 3 bases, with 12 bases sitting between them. Per germline, CDR1 LGHNA and CDR2 YSLEER. This CDR3 region has 15 residues. The CDR3 sequence is CASSPSGVSNEKLFF. The CDR3 DNA sequence: TGCGCCAGCAGCCCTTCGGGAGTTTCTAATGAAAAACTGTTTTTT.

The chain uses TRBV5-1 and TRBJ2-3, with 9 bases matching TRBD2. The trim removed 1 base at V and 2 bases at J, leaving 5 bases unmatched. Germline V lookup: CDR1 SGHRS, CDR2 YFSETQ. The CDR3 runs to 16 residues. CDR3 loop: CASSLPSGESTDTQYF. In DNA form, the CDR3 reads TGCGCCAGCAGCTTGCCTAGCGGGGAATCCACAGATACGCAGTATTTT.

This clone was counted between two and nine times. V is TRBV6-5 and J is TRBJ1-2, with 9 bases that match TRBD1. The CDR3 runs to 15 residues. V lost 2 bases to trimming and J lost 5 bases; unmatched junction nucleotides: 6. Germline V gives CDR1 MNHEY, CDR2 SVGAGI. The CDR3 nucleotides are TGTGCCAGCAGTTACGGGGGGACAGGGCGGTATGGCTACACCTTC. Its protein is CASSYGGTGRYGYTF.

The genes are TRBV19 and TRBJ2-2; 7 bases align to TRBD1. The V segment lost 8 bases and the J segment 1 base; nucleotides outside the gene matches: 1. CDR1 and CDR2 from the germline V gene are LNHDA and SQIVND (reference sequence). The CDR3 is 13 amino acids. The CDR3 is CASRQGNTGELFF. DNA for the CDR3: TGTGCCAGTCGACAGGGGAACACCGGGGAGCTGTTTTTT.

The chain combines TRBV7-2 with TRBJ2-3; a weak D match, TRBD2 (5 bases). The germline gives CDR1 SGHTA, CDR2 FQGNSA. The CDR3 has 15 residues. The ends were cut back, 3 bases at V and 2 bases at J, with 12 bases in the middle. The CDR3 sequence is CASSFEASFTDTQYF. The CDR3 DNA is TGTGCCAGCAGCTTTGAGGCTAGCTTCACAGATACGCAGTATTTT.

The chain uses TRBV7-2 and TRBJ1-1; weak D call: TRBD1 (5 bases). Trimming left V 5 bases short and J 0 bases short, with 13 bases between. Germline V gives CDR1 SGHTA, CDR2 FQGNSA. The CDR3 totals 15 residues. The CDR3 bases are TGTGCCAGCAGCGGGAACAGGTTTATGAACACTGAAGCTTTCTTT. It specifies CASSGNRFMNTEAFF.

This chain joins TRBV5-8 and TRBJ2-3; 7 bases agree with TRBD2. Losses at the gene ends were 3 bases for V and 4 bases for J; bases not matched to a gene: 5. Per germline, CDR1 SGHTS and CDR2 YDEGEE. This CDR3 is built from 14 residues. The CDR3 coding sequence is TGTGCCAGCAGCTCCCAAGCGGGGTCAGATACGCAGTATTTT. The encoded protein is CASSSQAGSDTQYF.